The entry below describes one TCR beta chain. As originally analysed: The assay estimated nucleated cells by amplifying reference gene primers. Clones were sequenced by immunoSEQ multiplex PCR, and TCRdb holds only the in-frame ones, with some missing. For V, J and clone size, that table is used; D and trimming come from the DNA. Among roughly 100,000 clones listed, around 86% were seen once. The record originates from a study of blood T cell repertoires in COVID-19. Study summary: The samples span acute and convalescent COVID-19 from the United States, Italy and Spain.

The sample was peripheral blood. The TCR was taken from a woman older than 75 with active or convalescent COVID-19.

Here the CDR3 reads CASRLGGPGEKLFF. The DNA for the CDR3 is TGTGCCAGTCGTTTAGGGGGCCCAGGTGAAAAACTGTTTTTT. The chain carries TRBV19 and TRBJ1-4; 7 nucleotides align to TRBD1. V dropped 8 bases and J dropped 7; count of bases not matched to a gene: 10. Germline V gene data show CDR1 as LNHDA and CDR2 as SQIVND (reference sequence). This CDR3 contains 14 residues.